The rows below give T cell receptor beta chains drawn from one sample of a study of PD-L1 blockade in urothelial cancer. The method was immunoSEQ multiplex PCR; TCRdb's version includes in-frame clones alone and lacks a portion of them. Found here are tens of thousands of clones, about 82% of them singletons; the top ten hold 2.5% to 3%. Material: PBMCs, obtained around atezolizumab (anti-PD-L1) treatment. Every receptor here comes from a man aged 45-65 years with urothelial cancer. Both conserved end residues are part of each CDR3. A D gene is named only where the DNA matches it firmly. For some rows the clone size is stated as once, few or many, or as a class when expanded; others skip it.

j_call: TRBJ2-7; d_call: NA; v_call: TRBV5-1; clone_size: NA; cdr3_aa: CASTRHEQYF; cdr3_nt: TGCGCCAGCACGCGCCACGAGCAGTACTTC
j_call: TRBJ2-5; d_call: TRBD1; v_call: TRBV7-9; clone_size: NA; cdr3_aa: CASSLRQGGETQYF; cdr3_nt: TGTGCCAGCAGCTTACGACAGGGTGGAGAGACCCAGTACTTC
j_call: TRBJ2-4; d_call: TRBD1; v_call: TRBV5-6; clone_size: NA; cdr3_aa: CASSPGQINIQYF; cdr3_nt: TGTGCCAGCAGCCCGGGACAGATAAACATTCAGTACTTC
j_call: TRBJ2-1; d_call: NA; v_call: TRBV11-1; clone_size: NA; cdr3_aa: CASDETGSGAINEQFF; cdr3_nt: TGTGCCTCTGATGAAACAGGGAGTGGGGCAATCAATGAGCAGTTCTTC
j_call: TRBJ1-1; d_call: NA; v_call: TRBV7-3; clone_size: NA; cdr3_aa: CASSLSQGNTEAFF; cdr3_nt: TGTGCCAGCAGCTTATCACAGGGTAACACTGAAGCTTTCTTT
j_call: TRBJ1-2; d_call: NA; v_call: TRBV4-2; clone_size: once; cdr3_aa: CASSQANQGYNYGYTF; cdr3_nt: TGTGCCAGCAGCCAGGCCAATCAGGGGTATAACTATGGCTACACCTTC
j_call: TRBJ2-7; d_call: TRBD2; v_call: TRBV2; clone_size: NA; cdr3_aa: CASRSRGGLYEQYF; cdr3_nt: TGTGCCAGCAGGTCCCGCGGGGGACTTTACGAGCAGTACTTC
j_call: TRBJ2-7; d_call: NA; v_call: TRBV6-6; clone_size: once; cdr3_aa: CASSYNAGHHEQYF; cdr3_nt: TGTGCCAGCAGTTACAACGCAGGGCACCACGAGCAGTACTTC
j_call: TRBJ2-5; d_call: NA; v_call: TRBV6-6; clone_size: NA; cdr3_aa: CASSYSPQGETQYF; cdr3_nt: TGTGCCAGCAGTTACTCGCCGCAGGGAGAGACCCAGTACTTC
j_call: TRBJ2-3; d_call: NA; v_call: TRBV9; clone_size: NA; cdr3_aa: CASSPSLQRTDTQYF; cdr3_nt: TGTGCCAGCAGCCCTAGTCTCCAGCGCACAGATACGCAGTATTTT
j_call: TRBJ2-2; d_call: TRBD2; v_call: TRBV19; clone_size: NA; cdr3_aa: CASSIVLAGGPGELFF; cdr3_nt: TGTGCCAGTAGTATCGTCCTAGCGGGAGGTCCCGGGGAGCTGTTTTTT
j_call: TRBJ1-2; d_call: NA; v_call: TRBV4-1; clone_size: few; cdr3_aa: CASSSTSSDSHYGYTF; cdr3_nt: TGCGCCAGCAGCTCAACCTCTTCGGACAGTCATTATGGCTACACCTTC
j_call: TRBJ2-5; d_call: TRBD2; v_call: TRBV5-4; clone_size: NA; cdr3_aa: CASSEPGLADETQYF; cdr3_nt: TGTGCCAGCAGCGAACCGGGACTAGCGGATGAGACCCAGTACTTC
j_call: TRBJ2-5; d_call: NA; v_call: TRBV15; clone_size: NA; cdr3_aa: CATSREQAAVAAQETQYF; cdr3_nt: TGTGCCACCAGCAGAGAACAGGCCGCAGTAGCGGCCCAAGAGACCCAGTACTTC
j_call: TRBJ2-1; d_call: TRBD2; v_call: TRBV2; clone_size: NA; cdr3_aa: CASTPGLVLNEQFF; cdr3_nt: TGTGCCAGCACCCCGGGACTAGTCTTGAATGAGCAGTTCTTC
j_call: TRBJ1-2; d_call: NA; v_call: TRBV30; clone_size: NA; cdr3_aa: CAWSYRQPMWGYTF; cdr3_nt: TGTGCCTGGAGCTATAGACAGCCGATGTGGGGCTACACCTTC
j_call: TRBJ2-6; d_call: NA; v_call: TRBV6-1; clone_size: NA; cdr3_aa: CASSNMHSGANVLTF; cdr3_nt: TGTGCCAGCAGTAACATGCACTCTGGGGCCAACGTCCTGACTTTC
j_call: TRBJ2-2; d_call: TRBD2; v_call: TRBV6-1; clone_size: NA; cdr3_aa: CASSAQGGTGELFF; cdr3_nt: TGTGCCAGCAGTGCTCAGGGAGGGACCGGGGAGCTGTTTTTT
j_call: TRBJ2-3; d_call: TRBD2; v_call: TRBV7-3; clone_size: NA; cdr3_aa: CASSLTGGPDTQYF; cdr3_nt: TGTGCCAGCAGCTTGACGGGAGGGCCAGATACGCAGTATTTT
j_call: TRBJ2-5; d_call: NA; v_call: TRBV7-8; clone_size: NA; cdr3_aa: CASSLSRGSGETQYF; cdr3_nt: TGTGCCAGCAGCTTATCTAGGGGGTCTGGAGAGACCCAGTACTTC
j_call: TRBJ1-4; d_call: NA; v_call: TRBV19; clone_size: NA; cdr3_aa: CASSVTGIANEKLFF; cdr3_nt: TGTGCCAGTAGTGTTACAGGGATAGCTAATGAAAAACTGTTTTTT
j_call: TRBJ2-1; d_call: TRBD2; v_call: TRBV7-2; clone_size: NA; cdr3_aa: CASSETSVSYNEQFF; cdr3_nt: TGTGCCAGCAGCGAGACTAGCGTCTCCTACAATGAGCAGTTCTTC
j_call: TRBJ2-7; d_call: NA; v_call: TRBV7-2; clone_size: NA; cdr3_aa: CASSLASTGFEQYF; cdr3_nt: TGTGCCAGCAGCTTAGCTAGTACAGGGTTCGAGCAGTACTTC
j_call: TRBJ2-1; d_call: TRBD2; v_call: TRBV10-2; clone_size: NA; cdr3_aa: CASKVAGFEQFF; cdr3_nt: TGCGCCAGCAAAGTAGCGGGATTTGAGCAGTTCTTC
j_call: TRBJ1-3; d_call: TRBD1; v_call: TRBV19; clone_size: NA; cdr3_aa: CASSSDRQGGSGNTIYF; cdr3_nt: TGTGCCAGTAGTTCAGATAGACAGGGAGGATCTGGAAACACCATATATTTT
j_call: TRBJ1-4; d_call: TRBD1; v_call: TRBV15; clone_size: NA; cdr3_aa: CATSRRPGQNNEKLFF; cdr3_nt: TGTGCCACCAGCAGACGGCCGGGACAGAATAATGAAAAACTGTTTTTT
j_call: TRBJ2-7; d_call: NA; v_call: TRBV5-1; clone_size: NA; cdr3_aa: CASSLVPGASYEQYF; cdr3_nt: TGCGCCAGCAGCTTGGTACCCGGTGCGAGTTACGAGCAGTACTTC
j_call: TRBJ2-7; d_call: NA; v_call: TRBV18; clone_size: NA; cdr3_aa: CASSVYESPRHEQYF; cdr3_nt: TGTGCCAGCTCAGTCTATGAGTCTCCCCGTCACGAGCAGTACTTC
j_call: TRBJ2-1; d_call: TRBD2; v_call: TRBV10-1; clone_size: NA; cdr3_aa: CASSETSGNQEQFF; cdr3_nt: TGCGCCAGCAGTGAAACTAGCGGGAATCAGGAACAGTTCTTC
j_call: TRBJ1-5; d_call: NA; v_call: TRBV10-1; clone_size: NA; cdr3_aa: CASGGFNNGRVNQPQHF; cdr3_nt: TGCGCCAGCGGGGGGTTCAACAACGGAAGGGTCAATCAGCCCCAGCATTTT
j_call: TRBJ2-2; d_call: TRBD1; v_call: TRBV6-7; clone_size: once; cdr3_aa: CASSAPGGVTGELFF; cdr3_nt: TGTGCCAGCAGTGCTCCAGGGGGCGTCACCGGGGAGCTGTTTTTT
j_call: TRBJ1-4; d_call: TRBD1; v_call: TRBV27; clone_size: NA; cdr3_aa: CASRRTGEREKLFF; cdr3_nt: TGTGCCAGCAGACGGACAGGGGAGAGAGAAAAACTGTTTTTT
j_call: TRBJ2-2; d_call: NA; v_call: TRBV6-5; clone_size: NA; cdr3_aa: CASRLKRNSGELFF; cdr3_nt: TGTGCCAGCAGACTGAAACGAAACAGCGGGGAGCTGTTTTTT
j_call: TRBJ2-1; d_call: TRBD1; v_call: TRBV7-2; clone_size: NA; cdr3_aa: CASRLQGASYNEQFF; cdr3_nt: TGTGCCAGCCGTCTGCAGGGGGCGTCCTACAATGAGCAGTTCTTC
j_call: TRBJ1-1; d_call: TRBD1; v_call: TRBV6-5; clone_size: NA; cdr3_aa: CASSFETGSAEAFF; cdr3_nt: TGTGCCAGCAGTTTCGAGACAGGGAGCGCTGAAGCTTTCTTT
j_call: TRBJ1-3; d_call: NA; v_call: TRBV7-2; clone_size: NA; cdr3_aa: CASSFQSQGSGNTIYF; cdr3_nt: TGTGCCAGCAGTTTTCAGAGTCAGGGCTCTGGAAACACCATATATTTT
j_call: TRBJ1-5; d_call: TRBD1; v_call: TRBV4-1; clone_size: NA; cdr3_aa: CASSQGRGYNQPQHF; cdr3_nt: TGCGCCAGCAGCCAAGGCAGGGGGTACAATCAGCCCCAGCATTTT
j_call: TRBJ1-2; d_call: NA; v_call: TRBV28; clone_size: NA; cdr3_aa: CASSPWTGNYGYTF; cdr3_nt: TGTGCCAGCAGCCCATGGACTGGCAACTATGGCTACACCTTC
j_call: TRBJ2-1; d_call: NA; v_call: TRBV7-3; clone_size: NA; cdr3_aa: CASSLGREYNEQFF; cdr3_nt: TGTGCCAGCAGCTTAGGCCGGGAATACAATGAGCAGTTCTTC
j_call: TRBJ2-4; d_call: NA; v_call: TRBV28; clone_size: NA; cdr3_aa: CASNPGIIAKNIQYF; cdr3_nt: TGTGCCAGCAACCCGGGAATAATAGCCAAAAACATTCAGTACTTC
j_call: TRBJ2-7; d_call: TRBD2; v_call: TRBV4-2; clone_size: many; cdr3_aa: CASSQERTSFDEQYF; cdr3_nt: TGTGCCAGCAGCCAAGAAAGGACTAGTTTCGACGAGCAGTACTTC
j_call: TRBJ2-7; d_call: NA; v_call: TRBV28; clone_size: NA; cdr3_aa: CASSLYAGVVVYEQYF; cdr3_nt: TGTGCCAGCAGTTTATACGCAGGGGTTGTTGTCTACGAGCAGTACTTC
j_call: TRBJ2-1; d_call: NA; v_call: TRBV7-3; clone_size: once; cdr3_aa: CASSLKVASSTYNEQFF; cdr3_nt: TGTGCCAGCAGCTTAAAAGTAGCGTCGAGCACCTACAATGAGCAGTTCTTC
j_call: TRBJ2-7; d_call: TRBD1; v_call: TRBV4-1; clone_size: NA; cdr3_aa: CASSFDRAVGEQYF; cdr3_nt: TGCGCCAGCAGCTTCGACAGGGCGGTGGGCGAGCAGTACTTC
j_call: TRBJ2-7; d_call: TRBD2; v_call: TRBV14; clone_size: NA; cdr3_aa: CASSQGVRGRSAEQYF; cdr3_nt: TGTGCCAGCAGCCAAGGGGTCCGCGGGAGGTCGGCCGAGCAGTACTTC
j_call: TRBJ1-2; d_call: TRBD1; v_call: TRBV5-1; clone_size: NA; cdr3_aa: CASSLDGTGYGYTF; cdr3_nt: TGCGCCAGCAGCTTGGATGGGACAGGTTATGGCTACACCTTC
j_call: TRBJ1-1; d_call: NA; v_call: TRBV25-1; clone_size: NA; cdr3_aa: CASTNRNTEAFF; cdr3_nt: TGTGCCAGCACCAATAGGAACACTGAAGCTTTCTTT
j_call: TRBJ2-1; d_call: NA; v_call: TRBV11-2; clone_size: NA; cdr3_aa: CASSSVRLVWYNEQFF; cdr3_nt: TGTGCCAGCAGCTCCGTGAGACTAGTCTGGTACAATGAGCAGTTCTTC
j_call: TRBJ1-5; d_call: NA; v_call: TRBV2; clone_size: NA; cdr3_aa: CASSTSGVGQPQHF; cdr3_nt: TGTGCCAGCAGCACATCAGGGGTAGGTCAGCCCCAGCATTTT
j_call: TRBJ1-2; d_call: NA; v_call: TRBV4-1; clone_size: NA; cdr3_aa: CASSFGRNGNYGYTF; cdr3_nt: TGCGCCAGCAGCTTCGGCCGAAACGGGAACTATGGCTACACCTTC
j_call: TRBJ2-7; d_call: TRBD2; v_call: TRBV6-5; clone_size: NA; cdr3_aa: CASSSGGTHTYEQYF; cdr3_nt: TGTGCCAGCAGTTCGGGGGGGACCCATACCTACGAGCAGTACTTC
j_call: TRBJ1-1; d_call: NA; v_call: TRBV29-1; clone_size: NA; cdr3_aa: CSVEGGDPGTEAFF; cdr3_nt: TGCAGCGTTGAGGGGGGGGACCCGGGGACTGAAGCTTTCTTT
j_call: TRBJ2-5; d_call: NA; v_call: TRBV18; clone_size: NA; cdr3_aa: CASSSLTGHPGQTQYF; cdr3_nt: TGTGCCAGCTCGTCACTTACGGGACACCCCGGACAGACCCAGTACTTC
j_call: TRBJ2-5; d_call: NA; v_call: TRBV6-1; clone_size: once; cdr3_aa: CASSEDPRGETQYF; cdr3_nt: TGTGCCAGCAGTGAAGACCCCCGAGGAGAGACCCAGTACTTC
j_call: TRBJ1-2; d_call: NA; v_call: TRBV20-1; clone_size: few; cdr3_aa: CSAFLQYGYTF; cdr3_nt: TGCAGTGCTTTTTTGCAGTATGGCTACACCTTC
j_call: TRBJ1-2; d_call: NA; v_call: TRBV6-5; clone_size: NA; cdr3_aa: CASKVAYGVYGYTF; cdr3_nt: TGTGCCAGCAAGGTCGCCTACGGGGTCTATGGCTACACCTTC
j_call: TRBJ2-7; d_call: TRBD2; v_call: TRBV6-5; clone_size: NA; cdr3_aa: CASSYGLAGVYEQYF; cdr3_nt: TGTGCCAGCAGTTACGGACTAGCGGGAGTGTACGAGCAGTACTTC
j_call: TRBJ2-1; d_call: NA; v_call: TRBV14; clone_size: NA; cdr3_aa: CASSQDQVSEQFF; cdr3_nt: TGTGCCAGCAGCCAAGATCAGGTATCTGAGCAGTTCTTC
j_call: TRBJ2-2; d_call: TRBD2; v_call: TRBV28; clone_size: once; cdr3_aa: CASSPSSGSRSGELFF; cdr3_nt: TGTGCCAGCAGTCCCTCAAGCGGGAGTAGGAGCGGGGAGCTGTTTTTT
j_call: TRBJ2-7; d_call: NA; v_call: TRBV28; clone_size: NA; cdr3_aa: CASRSTTVYEQYF; cdr3_nt: TGTGCCAGCAGGTCTACGACAGTCTACGAGCAGTACTTC